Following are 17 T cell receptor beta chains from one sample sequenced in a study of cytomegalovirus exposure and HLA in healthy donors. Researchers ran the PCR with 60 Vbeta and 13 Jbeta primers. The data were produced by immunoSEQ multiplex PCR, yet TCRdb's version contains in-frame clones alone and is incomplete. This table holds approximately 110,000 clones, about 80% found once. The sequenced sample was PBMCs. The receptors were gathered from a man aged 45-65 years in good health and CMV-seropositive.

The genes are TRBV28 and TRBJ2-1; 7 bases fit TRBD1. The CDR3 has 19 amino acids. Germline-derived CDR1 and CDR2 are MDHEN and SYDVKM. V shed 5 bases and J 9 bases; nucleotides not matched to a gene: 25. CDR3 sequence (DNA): TGTGCCAGCAGTCTACGATACCAGACAGGGCCGCACCTACTATTTGAGCAGTTCTTC. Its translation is CASSLRYQTGPHLLFEQFF.

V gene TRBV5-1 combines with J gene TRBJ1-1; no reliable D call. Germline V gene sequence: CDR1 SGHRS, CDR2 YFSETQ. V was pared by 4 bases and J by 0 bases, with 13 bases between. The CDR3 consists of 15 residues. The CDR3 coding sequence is TGCGCCAGCAGCAAGACACAGAGTATGAACACTGAAGCTTTCTTT. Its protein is CASSKTQSMNTEAFF.

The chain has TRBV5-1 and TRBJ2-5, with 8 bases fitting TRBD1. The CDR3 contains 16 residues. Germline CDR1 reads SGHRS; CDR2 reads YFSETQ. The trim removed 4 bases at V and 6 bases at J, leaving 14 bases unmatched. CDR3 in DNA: TGCGCCAGCAGCCAGGGGGACGACAGGGGTCGGCAGACCCAGTACTTC. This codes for CASSQGDDRGRQTQYF.

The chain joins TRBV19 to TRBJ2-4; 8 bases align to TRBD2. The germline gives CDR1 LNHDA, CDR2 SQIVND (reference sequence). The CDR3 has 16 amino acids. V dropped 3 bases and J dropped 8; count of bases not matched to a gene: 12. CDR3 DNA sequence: TGTGCCAGTAGTATCACCGGGGGGGGGCGGAGGGACATTCAGTACTTC. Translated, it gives CASSITGGGRRDIQYF.

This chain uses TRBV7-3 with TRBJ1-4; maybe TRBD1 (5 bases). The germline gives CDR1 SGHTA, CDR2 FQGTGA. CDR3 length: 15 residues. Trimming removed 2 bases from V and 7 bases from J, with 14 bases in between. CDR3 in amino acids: CASSLGGGKGEKLFF. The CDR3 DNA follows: TGTGCCAGCAGCTTAGGGGGAGGGAAGGGTGAAAAACTGTTTTTT.

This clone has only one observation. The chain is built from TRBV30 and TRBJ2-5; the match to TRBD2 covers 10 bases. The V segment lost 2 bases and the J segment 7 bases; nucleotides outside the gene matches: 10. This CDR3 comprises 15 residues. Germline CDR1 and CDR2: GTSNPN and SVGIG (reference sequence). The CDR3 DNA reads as TGTGCCTGGAGTTTTGCGGTAGCGGGAGGCGGGACCCAGTACTTC. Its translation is CAWSFAVAGGGTQYF.

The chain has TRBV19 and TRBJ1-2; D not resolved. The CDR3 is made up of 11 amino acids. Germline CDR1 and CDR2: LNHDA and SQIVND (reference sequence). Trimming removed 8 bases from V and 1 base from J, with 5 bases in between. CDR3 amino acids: CASQFNYGYTF. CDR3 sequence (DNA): TGTGCCAGTCAATTTAACTATGGCTACACCTTC.

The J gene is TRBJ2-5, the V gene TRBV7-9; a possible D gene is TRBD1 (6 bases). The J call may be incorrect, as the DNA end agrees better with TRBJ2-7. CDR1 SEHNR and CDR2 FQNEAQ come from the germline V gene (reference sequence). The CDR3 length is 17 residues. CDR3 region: CASSHRNRAPGIHEQYF. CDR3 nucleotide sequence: TGTGCCAGCAGCCACCGTAACAGGGCCCCTGGCATCCACGAGCAGTACTTC.

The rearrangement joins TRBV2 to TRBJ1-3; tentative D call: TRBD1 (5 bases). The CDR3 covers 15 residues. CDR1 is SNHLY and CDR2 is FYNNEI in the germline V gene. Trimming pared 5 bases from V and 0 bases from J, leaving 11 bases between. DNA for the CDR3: TGTGCCAGCAGTCTTCAGGGTCTCTCTGGAAACACCATATATTTT. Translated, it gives CASSLQGLSGNTIYF.

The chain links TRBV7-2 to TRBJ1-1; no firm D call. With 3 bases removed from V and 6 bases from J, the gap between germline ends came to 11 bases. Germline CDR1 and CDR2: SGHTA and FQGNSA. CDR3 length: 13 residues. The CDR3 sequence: CASSFLSRAEAFF. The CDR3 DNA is TGTGCCAGCAGCTTTTTATCTCGAGCTGAAGCTTTCTTT.

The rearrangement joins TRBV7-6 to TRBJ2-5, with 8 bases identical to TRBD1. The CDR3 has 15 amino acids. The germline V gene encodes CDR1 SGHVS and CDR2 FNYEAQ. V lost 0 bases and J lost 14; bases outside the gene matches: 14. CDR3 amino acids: CASSLALVMGQAFYF. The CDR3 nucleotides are TGTGCCAGCAGCTTAGCTCTGGTTATGGGACAGGCCTTTTACTTC.

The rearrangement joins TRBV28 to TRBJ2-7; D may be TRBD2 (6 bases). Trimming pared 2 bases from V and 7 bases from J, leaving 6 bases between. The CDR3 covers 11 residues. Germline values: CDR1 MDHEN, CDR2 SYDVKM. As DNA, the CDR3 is TGTGCCAGCAGTTTAGGGGGGGAGCAGTACTTC. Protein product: CASSLGGEQYF.

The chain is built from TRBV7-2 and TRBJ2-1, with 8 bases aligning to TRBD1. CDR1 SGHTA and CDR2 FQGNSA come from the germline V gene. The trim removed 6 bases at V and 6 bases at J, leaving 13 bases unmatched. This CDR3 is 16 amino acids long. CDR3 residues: CASSITGGNSVNEQFF. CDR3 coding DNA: TGTGCCAGCAGTATAACAGGGGGGAATTCGGTCAATGAGCAGTTCTTC.

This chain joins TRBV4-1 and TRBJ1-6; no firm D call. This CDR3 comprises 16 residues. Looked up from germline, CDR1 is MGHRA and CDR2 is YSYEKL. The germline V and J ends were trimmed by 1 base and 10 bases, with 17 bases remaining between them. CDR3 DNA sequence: TGCGCCAGCAGCCAAGGATGGGCGGGAGGAGTATCACCCCTCCACTTT. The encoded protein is CASSQGWAGGVSPLHF.

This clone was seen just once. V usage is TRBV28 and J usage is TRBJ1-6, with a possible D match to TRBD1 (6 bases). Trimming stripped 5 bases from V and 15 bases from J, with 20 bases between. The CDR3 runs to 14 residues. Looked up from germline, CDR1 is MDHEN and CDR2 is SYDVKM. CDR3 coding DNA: TGTGCCAGCAGTAGTGTGGGGGGGGCGAGTTACCTCCACTTT. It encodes CASSSVGGASYLHF.

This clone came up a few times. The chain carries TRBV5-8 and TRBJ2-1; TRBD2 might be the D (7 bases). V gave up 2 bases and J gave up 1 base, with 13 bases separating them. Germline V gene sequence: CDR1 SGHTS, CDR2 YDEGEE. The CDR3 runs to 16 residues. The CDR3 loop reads CASSFRGAGSYNEQFF. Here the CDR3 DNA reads TGTGCCAGCAGCTTTCGGGGGGCTGGGTCCTACAATGAGCAGTTCTTC.

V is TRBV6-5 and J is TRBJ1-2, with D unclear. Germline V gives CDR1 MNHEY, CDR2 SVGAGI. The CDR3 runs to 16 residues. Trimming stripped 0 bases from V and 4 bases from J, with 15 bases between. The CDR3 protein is CASSYSGSGNFYGYTF. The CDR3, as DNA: TGTGCCAGCAGTTACTCTGGTAGCGGGAATTTCTATGGCTACACCTTC.